This record looks at one TCR beta chain sequence and its context. Generated by immunoSEQ multiplex PCR, the TCRdb table keeps only in-frame clones and is missing some. Here the sample spans 140,000 or so clones, around 86% being singletons. The data were taken from a study of control samples from healthy donors and cancer patients. The specimen was blood. This clonotype was obtained from a man aged 25 to 45 in good health.

The CDR3 sequence: CASSLAPITGGRETQYF. The CDR3 nucleotides read TGCGCCAGCAGCTTGGCCCCAATCACAGGGGGCCGGGAGACCCAGTACTTC. J is TRBJ2-5 and V is TRBV5-1, with 9 bases fitting TRBD1. The germline CDR1 and CDR2 sequences are SGHRS and YFSETQ. The length of the CDR3 is 17 residues. V was pared by 0 bases and J by 5 bases, with 11 bases of the junction left unmatched.